Below, one T cell receptor (beta chain) is given with its context. The sample is drawn from a study of blood T cell repertoires in COVID-19. Study summary: Collection of acute and convalescent COVID-19 samples took place in the United States, Italy and Spain. From T cells, B-cell-depleted T cells, or PBMCs came the material, which was cDNA or gDNA.

The CDR3 length is 16 residues. Germline V gene sequence: CDR1 KGHSH, CDR2 LQKENI. After removal of 2 bases from V and 4 bases from J, the junction contained 9 bases not matched to a gene. The authors' processing: Amplification from reference gene primers served as the basis for estimated nucleated cell counts. Repertoires were generated with immunoSEQ multiplex PCR, while TCRdb's copy carries only in-frame clones and drops some. V, J and clone size derive from that table, while D and trimming were established from the DNA sequence. This repertoire shows more than 200,000 clones, 70% to 90% found once; its top ten account for 5.5% to 7%.

The V gene is TRBV18, the J gene TRBJ1-2; 8 nucleotides line up with TRBD1. The sequence was collected from a man older than 75 with acute or convalescent COVID-19. The sample comprised peripheral blood. In nucleotides, the CDR3 is TGTGCCAGCTCACCAACGGCAGGGGGCGTGGGCTATGGCTACACCTTC. This translates into CASSPTAGGVGYGYTF. Combining the CDR3 with reference TRBV18 and TRBJ1-2 gives the whole variable domain NAGVMQNPRHLVRRRGQEARLRCSPMKGHSHVYWYRQLPEEGLKFMVYLQKENIIDESGMPKERFSAEFPKEGPSILRIQQVVRGDSAAYFCASSPTAGGVGYGYTFGSGTRLTVV.